The entry below gives a single TCR beta chain sequence along with its context. The data belong to a study of T cell changes during pregnancy in multiple sclerosis. Trimming pared 0 bases from V and 3 bases from J, leaving 5 bases between. Germline V gives CDR1 MGHRA, CDR2 YSYEKL. This CDR3 contains 13 residues. Some clones are missing from TCRdb's copy, which holds only in-frame ones; the method was immunoSEQ multiplex PCR. The table shows about 56,000 clones, with about 90% occurring only once. This TCR was sampled from a female donor with multiple sclerosis, enrolled in a pregnancy study. The source material was CD4+ T cells from peripheral blood mononuclear cells, sampled in the second trimester of pregnancy. This chain joins TRBV4-1 and TRBJ1-2; D call uncertain. CDR3 protein: CASSQETYYGYTF. The CDR3 bases are TGCGCCAGCAGCCAAGAAACATACTATGGCTACACCTTC.